The source of this T cell receptor beta chain is a study of T cell responses to AZD1222 COVID-19 vaccine (dated by TCRdb to the early 2020s). Regarding the study in general: Because spike-specific TCR depth and breadth did not differ between the two schedules, AZD1222 recipients who got a second dose at roughly 4 weeks were pooled with those who got a second dose at roughly 12 weeks. TCR sequencing covered some 240 trial participants: about 210 given two doses of AZD1222 and 26 given two doses of MenACWY control vaccine. Enrollment into the trials was organized by age into subgroups of 18-55, 56-69 and 70-plus years, and those subgroups contained roughly 160, 29 and 62 TCR-sequenced participants, respectively.

Interpreted using the paper, the time point label stands for: baseline before first vaccination. The vaccinee samples were drawn from two UK trials, COV001 and COV002, one of which was a single-blind randomized controlled phase 2/3 trial testing AZD1222 (ChAdOx1 nCoV-19) in healthy adults. For TCRbeta chain sequencing, PBMC samples from trial participants were taken at day 0 and at day 28 after the second dose. The CDR3 regions of human TCRbeta chains were subjected to immunosequencing. The original methods were these. Repertoire TCRs were matched against a reference library of SARS-CoV-2-specific TCRs generated with the MIRA antigen-specificity platform. Breadth meant the fraction of unique TCRs that were SARS-CoV-2-associated, whereas depth meant the fraction of total T cells that were SARS-CoV-2-associated. Each spike-specific TCR was assigned to its reactive spike region and to a CD4 or CD8 class using the MIRA data. Log10-transformed breadth and depth values were compared by one-way ANOVA with Sidak's multiple comparisons tests. This immuneACCESS table, as held by TCRdb, lists in-frame sequences with V and J called but not all clones. Of the missing ones, under half trace to an unresolved V gene in checked studies; the others have no known cause. The DNA gave D and trimming, while V, J and clone size come from that table. For this sample the table gives 150,000 to 200,000 clones, of which around 93% were detected only once. About 4.4% of the sample rests with the top ten.

The study at large found these results: After two AZD1222 doses, spike-specific TCR breadth and depth were significantly higher than at day 0 and than in MenACWY recipients. Vaccine-associated CD4 TCRs spanned the whole spike protein, with dominant responses in regions 160-218 and 743-854. In the small 56-69-year group, the increase in depth fell short of significance, most likely because of low power. Participants were mostly white British, with more females than males. The authors suggested clonal diversity may have been underestimated. Because no day 14 peak-response samples were available, repertoires were characterized only after the peak T cell response. Conclusions about previously exposed vaccinees are limited, since just a handful of AZD1222 recipients were seropositive for SARS-CoV-2 at baseline. Reportedly, close to half of the unique spike-specific TCRs recognized epitopes lying outside the regions that are mutated in the B.1.351 and B.1.1.7 variants.

On this clone: Its antigen is not yet known. No clone much larger than this one lies a single base away; base qualities are absent.

The CDR3 measures 13 amino acids from cysteine to phenylalanine. This entry keeps only the CDR3 DNA: 39 bases, framed from base 1. CDR1 LGHNA and CDR2 YSLEER are derived from the germline V gene. V was cut back by 1 base and J by 2 bases, leaving a gap of 5 bases between them. The clonotype comes from an adult in good health. Rearrangement joined TRBV4-3 to TRBJ1-1; no D gene call is confident. Material: peripheral blood, obtained on day 0 of AZD1222 vaccination. The DNA reads as follows: TGCGCCAGCAGCCAAGCGATCAACACTGAAGCTTTCTTT. This is translated as CASSQAINTEAFF.